The TCR beta chain under discussion was sequenced for a study of blood T cell repertoires in COVID-19. This CDR3 region has 15 residues. Germline CDR1 reads LNHDA; CDR2 reads SQIVND (reference sequence). The junction had 11 bases not matched to a gene; V was cut back by 6 bases and J by 5 bases. TCRdb's table, derived via immunoSEQ multiplex PCR, lists solely in-frame clones and lacks some. The sample holds around 200,000 clones, approximately 80% seen once. The rearrangement links TRBV19 to TRBJ2-7; 9 nucleotides match TRBD2. This receptor was taken from a human donor in a cohort sampled during active COVID-19. Sequencing was done on a sample of peripheral blood. CDR3 sequence (DNA): TGTGCCAGTAGCTTACAAGGGACTAGCAAGGACGAGCAGTACTTC. Translating it yields CASSLQGTSKDEQYF. The full variable domain, rest sourced from reference TRBV19 and TRBJ2-7, is DGGITQSPKYLFRKEGQNVTLSCEQNLNHDAMYWYRQDPGQGLRLIYYSQIVNDFQKGDIAEGYSVSREKKESFPLTVTSAQKNPTAFYLCASSLQGTSKDEQYFGPGTRLTVT.